The 5 T cell receptor beta chains reported below all come from one sample, sequenced in a study of blood T cell repertoires in COVID-19. Sequencing used immunoSEQ multiplex PCR; TCRdb keeps in-frame clones, though not all of them. The table has over 250,000 clones, 70% to 75% seen once. Sequenced sample: peripheral blood. The receptors come from a woman older than 75 with acute or convalescent COVID-19.

The chain combines TRBV30 with TRBJ2-7; 8 bases are shared with TRBD1. After removal of 2 bases from V and 6 bases from J, the junction contained 12 bases not matched to a gene. CDR3 length: 15 amino acids. Germline CDR1 reads GTSNPN; CDR2 reads SVGIG (reference sequence). The CDR3 reads CAWSRQGLRTSEQYF. CDR3 nucleotide sequence: TGTGCCTGGAGTCGACAGGGGTTGAGGACCTCCGAGCAGTACTTC.

The chain carries TRBV6-1 and TRBJ1-1; D may be TRBD1 (5 bases). The V end lost 5 bases, the J end lost 4 bases, and 14 bases lay between the germline ends. CDR1 MNHNS and CDR2 SASEGT come from the germline V gene. This CDR3 is 14 amino acids long. CDR3 bases: TGTGCCAGCAGTCTGGGCCGGGGGGTCACTGAAGCTTTCTTT. Its protein product is CASSLGRGVTEAFF.

This chain joins TRBV5-1 and TRBJ1-4; a possible D gene is TRBD1 (5 bases). The germline V gene has CDR1 SGHRS and CDR2 YFSETQ. The germline V and J ends were trimmed by 6 bases and 6 bases, with 18 bases remaining between them. This CDR3 comprises 15 residues. CDR3 in amino acids: CASKGERGGDEKLFF. The DNA for the CDR3 is TGCGCCAGCAAGGGCGAAAGGGGCGGAGATGAAAAACTGTTTTTT.

V gene TRBV7-9 combines with J gene TRBJ1-5, with 12 bases fitting TRBD1. The junction had 5 bases not matched to a gene; V was cut back by 1 base and J by 7 bases. The CDR3 has 16 residues. CDR1 SEHNR and CDR2 FQNEAQ come from the germline V gene (reference sequence). Here the CDR3 reads CASSLGGQGARQPQHF. CDR3 in DNA: TGTGCCAGCAGCTTAGGGGGACAGGGGGCTCGGCAGCCCCAGCATTTT.

In the case of this clone: The same CDR3 is also encoded by other DNA sequences in this sample. The genes are TRBV29-1 and TRBJ1-4, with 8 bases that match TRBD1. The CDR3 is 13 amino acids. Germline CDR1 SQVTM, CDR2 ANQGSEA. After removal of 6 bases from V and 8 bases from J, the junction contained 8 bases not matched to a gene. CDR3 DNA: TGCAGCGTCCTCGGACAGGGCAACGAAAAACTGTTTTTT. The encoded protein is CSVLGQGNEKLFF.